This T cell receptor beta chain stems from a study of identical twins. This CDR3 is built from 14 residues. Germline values: CDR1 SGHTA, CDR2 FQGNSA. This clonotype has only a few counts. It may be a read error: a sequence one base away is much more abundant. TCRdb redid the calling of the 5' RACE reads with MiXCR, one entry per CDR3 protein. The table lists 420,000 or so distinct CDR3 sequences, less than 20% of them singletons. The sequence was obtained from a man between 50 and 59 years old in good health. Material: naive T cells sorted from blood. The genes are TRBV7-2 and TRBJ2-7; D gene uncertain. The CDR3 DNA follows: TGTGCCAGCAGCTTAGCAGGTCGGTCCTGCGAGCAGTACTTC. Encoded protein: CASSLAGRSCEQYF.